This T cell receptor beta chain was sequenced for a study of T cells in Graves' hyperthyroidism and ophthalmopathy. Study-level findings and limits: In the blood, most expanded thyroid clonotypes above 0.001 appeared as well. Separation of ophthalmopathy from stable hyperthyroidism was achieved by a 13 V-J model. Median prediction lead before ophthalmopathy onset was 6.5 months with the model.

Per the germline V gene, CDR1 is SGHTA and CDR2 is FQGNSA. The germline V and J ends were trimmed by 5 bases and 0 bases, with 10 bases remaining between them. This CDR3 is 14 amino acids long. RNA transcripts gave rise to amplified TCR beta CDR3 regions. The HTBI primer set was used in a first-round RT-PCR of the TCR CDR3. TCRdb re-called the multiplex PCR reads through MiXCR, storing one row per CDR3 protein. The table lists 350,000 to 450,000 distinct CDR3 sequences, approximately 15% of them singletons. The table lists this clonotype with many counts. What it binds is not known. When ophthalmopathy did not progress within 18 months, Graves' hyperthyroidism was considered stable.

The V call is TRBV7-2, the J call TRBJ1-1; no clear D gene. The sequencing sample was made of blood. This receptor was identified in a woman aged 55-70 years with Graves' hyperthyroidism. CDR3 in amino acids: CASSPRRVNTEAFF. The DNA of the CDR3 is TGTGCCAGCAGCCCGAGGAGGGTGAACACTGAAGCTTTCTTT.